This T cell receptor beta chain was sequenced for a study of blood T cell repertoires in COVID-19. For the study at large: T cells, B-cell-depleted T cells, or PBMCs supplied cDNA or gDNA.

V gave up 10 bases and J gave up 4 bases; unmatched junction bases: 7. This CDR3 comprises 13 residues. CDR1 and CDR2 (germline): ENHRY, SYGVKD. Authors' data handling: How many nucleated cells were present was estimated from reference gene primer amplification. Assay used: immunoSEQ multiplex PCR; TCRdb lists only in-frame clones, some missing. The DNA was the basis for D and trimming; V, J and clone size are from that table. The sample contains 90,000 to 100,000 clones, about 90% of which appear only once. Sequenced sample: peripheral blood. The chain uses TRBV10-3 and TRBJ2-5; 9 bases agree with TRBD1. The clonotype comes from a man between 65 and 85 years old with acute or convalescent COVID-19. DNA for the CDR3: TGTGCCAGCAATTTGGGACAGGGAGAGACCCAGTACTTC. It is translated as CASNLGQGETQYF.